This note documents a single TCR beta chain sequence. The germline V gene has CDR1 KGHDR and CDR2 SFDVKD. V lost 10 bases and J lost 7, with 19 bases in between. The CDR3 contains 15 residues. The data originate from a study of blood T cell repertoires in COVID-19. Sequencing was performed with immunoSEQ multiplex PCR; in TCRdb, only in-frame clones are kept and a portion is missing. The repertoire holds about 150,000 clones, roughly 90% seen once, with approximately 0.5% in the top ten. Specimen: peripheral blood. This TCR was sampled from a man aged 45-65 years with acute or convalescent COVID-19. The V gene is TRBV24-1, the J gene TRBJ1-6; perhaps TRBD1 as D (6 bases). This CDR3 is CATIQGLTRNSPLHF. The CDR3 DNA follows: TGTGCCACTATTCAGGGGCTTACGAGGAATTCACCCCTCCACTTT.